This T cell receptor (beta chain) is drawn from a study of regulatory T cells in long-lasting Graves disease. Both iRepertoire HTBI primers and Arm-PCR of CDR3 regions were used to build the TCR beta libraries. In the authors' workflow: Looking across samples, the authors found approximately 60 TRBV and approximately 13 TRBJ segments. MiXCR, run by TCRdb on the multiplex PCR reads, gives a single entry per CDR3 protein. TCRdb assigned the V and J calls; the authors' analysis was not used. The table lists a few hundred thousand distinct CDR3 sequences, around 20% of them singletons. Comments on this clonotype: Its antigen is as yet unknown.

Regarding time point: persistent/refractory GD, antithyroid drugs over 5 years with positive TRAb. The TCR library was made from RNA extracted from PBMCs. Patients met American Thyroid Association criteria for Graves' disease. Peripheral blood, at around 8.8 milliliters, went into EDTA tubes. Study-wide points: Persistent disease was associated with favored TRBV28 usage and with favored use of TRBJ1-2 and TRBJ2-5.

The CDR3 has 15 amino acids. Deletions cut 4 bases from V and 5 bases from J, with 18 bases between. Germline CDR1 reads SGHRS; CDR2 reads YFSETQ. The source of this sequence is a female donor with Graves disease. Sequencing used peripheral blood mononuclear cells (PBMCs), obtained when the disease was refractory, from a patient treated with antithyroid drugs. The chain recombines TRBV5-1 with TRBJ2-5, with D perhaps TRBD1 or TRBD2 (7 bases each). CDR3 nucleotides: TGCGCCAGCAGCGGCGGCAGGGGGGGCGTGGAGACCCAGTACTTC. Protein product: CASSGGRGGVETQYF. Based on the CDR3 plus reference TRBV5-1 and TRBJ2-5, the full variable domain is KAGVTQTPRYLIKTRGQQVTLSCSPISGHRSVSWYQQTPGQGLQFLFEYFSETQRNKGNFPGRFSGRQFSNSRSEMNVSTLELGDSALYLCASSGGRGGVETQYFGPGTRLLVL.